Listed below are T cell receptor beta chains from one sample, sequenced in a study of blood T cell dynamics during melanoma immunotherapy. Data came from immunoSEQ multiplex PCR; TCRdb stores just in-frame clones and leaves some out. The sample lists about 5,800 clones, nearly 90% seen once, with roughly 3.1% in the top ten. The source was blood, collected from a patient treated with checkpoint blockade. Receptors were obtained from a human donor with melanoma. The CDR3 runs from the conserved cysteine through the conserved F or W. Each record gives: clone size, D gene, V gene, J gene, CDR3 protein, CDR3 DNA. A D gene is named only where the DNA matches it firmly. Only part of the rows carry a size: once, few, many, or a class if the clone is expanded.

>once|-|TRBV5-1|TRBJ2-5
CASSLAFRGQETQYF
TGCGCCAGCAGCTTGGCATTTAGAGGGCAAGAGACCCAGTACTTC
>-|-|TRBV6-5|TRBJ2-7
CASSYGQTPHEQYF
TGTGCCAGCAGTTATGGGCAGACCCCCCACGAGCAGTACTTC
>-|TRBD2|TRBV9|TRBJ2-7
CASSGLAGGVDEQYF
TGTGCCAGCTCCGGACTAGCGGGAGGGGTCGACGAGCAGTACTTC
>-|-|TRBV7-2|TRBJ2-7
CASSLSFGGDYEQYF
TGTGCCAGCAGCTTAAGTTTCGGCGGGGACTACGAGCAGTACTTC
>-|-|TRBV7-6|TRBJ2-7
CASSSRIGSYEQYF
TGTGCCAGCAGCTCTAGAATAGGGTCCTACGAGCAGTACTTC
>once|-|TRBV5-4|TRBJ2-3
CASSLKGLGNTDTQYF
TGTGCCAGCAGCTTGAAGGGGCTTGGGAACACAGATACGCAGTATTTT
>-|TRBD1|TRBV5-1|TRBJ2-7
CASSVPPGQGSYEQYF
TGCGCCAGCAGCGTACCACCGGGACAGGGGAGTTACGAGCAGTACTTC
>once|-|TRBV7-8|TRBJ1-2
CASSSGLLAYGYTF
TGTGCCAGCAGCTCAGGGTTGCTAGCTTATGGCTACACCTTC
>-|TRBD2|TRBV2|TRBJ2-1
CASSYSGLAGVYNEQFF
TGTGCCAGCAGCTATAGCGGACTAGCGGGGGTCTACAATGAGCAGTTCTTC
>-|-|TRBV2|TRBJ1-1
CASRWKALGSNTEAFF
TGTGCCAGCAGGTGGAAGGCGCTAGGGTCGAACACTGAAGCTTTCTTT
>once|TRBD1|TRBV7-2|TRBJ1-5
CASSPQGGSNQPQHF
TGTGCCAGCAGCCCCCAGGGGGGCTCCAATCAGCCCCAGCATTTT
>-|-|TRBV5-1|TRBJ2-1
CASSLEQTGTKQFF
TGCGCCAGCAGCTTGGAACAAACAGGGACCAAGCAGTTCTTC
>-|-|TRBV9|TRBJ1-2
CASSHPAGRQAGYTF
TGTGCCAGCAGCCACCCAGCAGGAAGGCAGGCTGGCTACACCTTC
>-|-|TRBV2|TRBJ2-5
CASREVTVGTQYF
TGTGCCAGCAGGGAGGTAACCGTGGGGACCCAGTACTTC
>-|TRBD1|TRBV7-2|TRBJ2-7
CASSSYGQGEQYF
TGTGCCAGCAGCTCCTATGGACAGGGGGAGCAGTACTTC
>once|-|TRBV19|TRBJ1-1
CASATQVNGEAFF
TGTGCCAGCGCAACACAGGTAAATGGGGAAGCTTTCTTT
>few|TRBD2|TRBV5-1|TRBJ2-3
CASSRLAGGRSGTDTQYF
TGCGCCAGCAGCCGACTAGCGGGGGGGCGTAGCGGCACAGATACGCAGTATTTT
>once|-|TRBV5-4|TRBJ1-1
CASRRTTSTAAEAFF
TGTGCCAGCAGGCGAACTACCTCGACAGCGGCTGAAGCTTTCTTT
>-|-|TRBV5-4|TRBJ2-3
CASSLVTGSSTDTQYF
TGTGCCAGCAGCTTGGTAACAGGGTCTAGCACAGATACGCAGTATTTT
>-|-|TRBV4-3|TRBJ1-2
CASSQDVGASYGYTF
TGCGCCAGCAGCCAAGATGTGGGGGCATCCTATGGCTACACCTTC